This entry concerns a single T cell receptor beta chain. The sort gate was single viable CD3+CD4+CD8-CD45RO+ cells for memory CD4+ T cells. The entry originates in a study of memory CD4+ T cells and cytomegalovirus serostatus. Using immunoSEQ multiplex PCR, the repertoire was profiled, and TCRdb retains in-frame clones only, with some absent. The sample has approximately 51,000 clones, about 70% seen once. The CDR3 totals 13 residues. Trimming took off 5 bases at V and 6 bases at J, with 12 bases between the two ends. The germline CDR1 and CDR2 sequences are MNHEY and SMNVEV (reference sequence). The chain combines TRBV27 with TRBJ2-3; D might be TRBD1 (5 bases). The clonotype was recovered from an adult in good health and CMV-seropositive. The source material was memory CD4+ T cells from blood. CDR3 nucleotides: TGTGCCAGCAGTAGGGGCACGCTGGATACGCAGTATTTT. Encoded protein: CASSRGTLDTQYF.